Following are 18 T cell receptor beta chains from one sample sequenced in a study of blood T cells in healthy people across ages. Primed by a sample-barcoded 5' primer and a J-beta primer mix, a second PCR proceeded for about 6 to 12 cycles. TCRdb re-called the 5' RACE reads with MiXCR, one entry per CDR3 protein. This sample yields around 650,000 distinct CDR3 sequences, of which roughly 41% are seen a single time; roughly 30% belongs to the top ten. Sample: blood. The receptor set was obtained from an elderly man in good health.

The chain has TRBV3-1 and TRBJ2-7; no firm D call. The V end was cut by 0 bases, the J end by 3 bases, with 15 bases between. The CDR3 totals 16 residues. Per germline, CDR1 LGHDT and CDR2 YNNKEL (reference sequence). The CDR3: CASSQDHRPLNYEQYF. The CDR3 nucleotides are TGTGCCAGCAGCCAAGACCATAGGCCCTTGAACTACGAGCAGTACTTC.

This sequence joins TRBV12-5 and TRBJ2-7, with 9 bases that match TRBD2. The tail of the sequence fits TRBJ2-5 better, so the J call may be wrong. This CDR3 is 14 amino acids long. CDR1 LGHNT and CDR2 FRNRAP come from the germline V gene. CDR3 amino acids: CASGSSAGGETQYF. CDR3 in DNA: TGTGCTAGTGGTTCATCAGCGGGAGGAGAGACCCAGTACTTC.

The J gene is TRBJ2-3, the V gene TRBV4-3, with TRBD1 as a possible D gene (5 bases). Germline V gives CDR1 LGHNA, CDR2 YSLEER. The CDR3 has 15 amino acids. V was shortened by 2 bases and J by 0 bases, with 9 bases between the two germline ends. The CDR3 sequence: CASSQLGASTDTQYF. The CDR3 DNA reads TGCGCCAGCAGCCAACTAGGGGCCAGCACAGATACGCAGTATTTT.

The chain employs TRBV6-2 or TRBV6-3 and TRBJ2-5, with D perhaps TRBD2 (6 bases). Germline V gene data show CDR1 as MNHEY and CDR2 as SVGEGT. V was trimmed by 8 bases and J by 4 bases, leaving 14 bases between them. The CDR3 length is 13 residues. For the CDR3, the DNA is TGTGCCAGCCTCGGGAGACCGGTAGAGACCCAGTACTTC. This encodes CASLGRPVETQYF.

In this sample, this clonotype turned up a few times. CDR3 bases: TGCAGTGCTGGACTGAGGAGGGCCTATGAGCAGTTCTTC. It yields the protein CSAGLRRAYEQFF. This rearrangement joins TRBV20-1 to TRBJ2-1, with D perhaps TRBD2 (6 bases). The CDR3 spans 13 residues. Per the germline V gene, CDR1 is DFQATT and CDR2 is SNEGSKA (reference sequence). V shed 5 bases and J shed 8 bases, with 16 bases lying between them.

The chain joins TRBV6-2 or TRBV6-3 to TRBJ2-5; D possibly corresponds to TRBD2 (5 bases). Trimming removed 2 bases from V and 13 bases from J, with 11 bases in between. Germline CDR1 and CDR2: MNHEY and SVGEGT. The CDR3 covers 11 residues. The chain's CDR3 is CASSYVDSRYF. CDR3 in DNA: TGTGCCAGCAGTTACGTGGACTCCAGGTACTTC.

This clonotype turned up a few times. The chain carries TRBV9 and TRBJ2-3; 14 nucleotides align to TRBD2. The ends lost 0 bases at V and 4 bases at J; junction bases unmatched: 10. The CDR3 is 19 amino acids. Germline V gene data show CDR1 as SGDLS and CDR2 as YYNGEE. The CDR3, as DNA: TGTGCCAGCAGCGTAGTTGCCGGGACTAGCGGGAGATCGCCAGATACGCAGTATTTT. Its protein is CASSVVAGTSGRSPDTQYF.

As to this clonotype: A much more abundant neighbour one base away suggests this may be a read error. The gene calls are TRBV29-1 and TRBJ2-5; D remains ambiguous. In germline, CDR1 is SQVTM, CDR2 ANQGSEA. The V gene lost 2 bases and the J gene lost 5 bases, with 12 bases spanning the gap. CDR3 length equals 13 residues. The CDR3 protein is CSVESGQVETQYF. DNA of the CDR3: TGCAGCGTTGAAAGTGGGCAAGTTGAGACCCAGTACTTC.

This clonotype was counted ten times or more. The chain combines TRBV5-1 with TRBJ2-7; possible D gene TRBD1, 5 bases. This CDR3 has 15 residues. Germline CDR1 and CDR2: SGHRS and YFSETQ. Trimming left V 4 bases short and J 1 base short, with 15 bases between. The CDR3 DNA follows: TGCGCCAGCAGCCCCCCCCTCCAGGGATCCTACGAGCAGTACTTC. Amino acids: CASSPPLQGSYEQYF.

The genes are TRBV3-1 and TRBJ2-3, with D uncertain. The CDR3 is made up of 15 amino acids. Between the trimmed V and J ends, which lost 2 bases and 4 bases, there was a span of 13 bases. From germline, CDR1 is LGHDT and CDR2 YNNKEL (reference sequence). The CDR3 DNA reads TGTGCCAGCAGCCAAACTGGGGTTGGCTCAGATACGCAGTATTTT. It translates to CASSQTGVGSDTQYF.

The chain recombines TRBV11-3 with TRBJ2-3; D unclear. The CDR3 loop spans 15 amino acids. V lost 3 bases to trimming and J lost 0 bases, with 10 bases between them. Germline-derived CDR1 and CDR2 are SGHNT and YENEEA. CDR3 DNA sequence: TGTGCCAGCAGCTTCTCGCCCGCCAGCACAGATACGCAGTATTTT. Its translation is CASSFSPASTDTQYF.

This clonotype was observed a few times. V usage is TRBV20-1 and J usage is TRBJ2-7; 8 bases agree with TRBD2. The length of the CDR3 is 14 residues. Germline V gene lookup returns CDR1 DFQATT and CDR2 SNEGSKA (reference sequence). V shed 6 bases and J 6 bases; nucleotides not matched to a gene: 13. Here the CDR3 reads CSAVGGRSVAEQYF. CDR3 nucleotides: TGCAGTGCGGTAGGCGGGAGGTCGGTGGCCGAGCAGTACTTC.

The CDR3 nucleotides are TGTGCCATCAGTGAGTCGCAGTGGGGCCCAGATACGCAGTATTTT. Amino acid sequence: CAISESQWGPDTQYF. The V and J genes are TRBV10-3 and TRBJ2-3; possibly TRBD1 for D (5 bases). CDR3 length: 15 amino acids. Trimming left V 0 bases short and J 4 bases short, with 11 bases between. Germline CDR1 ENHRY, CDR2 SYGVKD.

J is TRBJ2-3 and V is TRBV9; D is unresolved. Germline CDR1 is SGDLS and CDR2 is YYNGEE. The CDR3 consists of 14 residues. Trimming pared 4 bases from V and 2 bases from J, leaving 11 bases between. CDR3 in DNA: TGTGCCAGCAGCCGATCTCCTTCCACAGATACGCAGTATTTT. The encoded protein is CASSRSPSTDTQYF.

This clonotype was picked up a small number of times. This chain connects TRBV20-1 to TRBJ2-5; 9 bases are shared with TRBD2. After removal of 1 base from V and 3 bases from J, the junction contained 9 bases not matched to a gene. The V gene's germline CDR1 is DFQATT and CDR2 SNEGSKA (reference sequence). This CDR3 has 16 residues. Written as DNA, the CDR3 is TGCAGTGCTAGAGCCCCAGTTGGCGGGAGGGAAGAGACCCAGTACTTC. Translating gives CSARAPVGGREETQYF.

Here the CDR3 reads CASSLDMLASRQYF. CDR3 nucleotide sequence: TGTGCCAGCAGCTTAGATATGCTAGCGAGCAGGCAGTATTTT. This chain uses TRBV7-2 with TRBJ2-3; D perhaps matches TRBD2 (6 bases). The CDR3 loop spans 14 amino acids. Per the germline V gene, CDR1 is SGHTA and CDR2 is FQGNSA. Trimming took off 1 base at V and 11 bases at J, with 16 bases between the two ends. The variable domain in full, with the rest retrieved from reference TRBV7-2 and TRBJ2-3, is GAGVSQSPSNKVTEKGKDVELRCDPISGHTALYWYRQSLGQGLEFLIYFQGNSAPDKSGLPSDRFSAERTGGSVSTLTIQRTQQEDSAVYLCASSLDMLASRQYFGPGTRLTVL.

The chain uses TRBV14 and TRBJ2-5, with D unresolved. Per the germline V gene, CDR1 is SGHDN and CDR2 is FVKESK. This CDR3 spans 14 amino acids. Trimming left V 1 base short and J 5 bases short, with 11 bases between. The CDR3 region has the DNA TGTGCCAGCAGCCAAGCGCCCGTTCGGGAGACCCAGTACTTC. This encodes CASSQAPVRETQYF.

CDR3 region: CSAFLGTSGGVLDTQYF. CDR3 DNA: TGCAGTGCTTTTCTGGGGACTAGCGGGGGGGTATTGGATACGCAGTATTTT. This chain uses TRBV20-1 with TRBJ2-3, with TRBD2 matching 16 bases. Germline loops: CDR1 DFQATT, CDR2 SNEGSKA (reference sequence). Trimming removed 5 bases from V and 6 bases from J; junction bases left unmatched: 11. This CDR3 has 17 residues.